The next 23 T cell receptor beta chains were all read from a single sample in a study of neurological immune-mediated disorders. TCRdb processed the 5' RACE reads anew with MiXCR; each CDR3 protein has one entry. The table includes about 44,000 distinct CDR3 sequences, 20% to 25% detected once. Time point indicated: technical triplicate 3. Sequencing was performed on PBMCs. These receptors all stem from a man between 60 and 75 years old with HTLV-1-associated myelopathy (HAM/TSP).

This clonotype was seen at least ten times. The gene calls are TRBV5-6 and TRBJ2-7; tentative D call: TRBD1 (7 bases). The CDR3 is made up of 15 amino acids. Germline V gene sequence: CDR1 SGHDT, CDR2 YYEEEE. V shed 3 bases and J shed 7 bases, with 20 bases lying between them. CDR3: CASSSRGAGRGEQYF. Here the CDR3 DNA reads TGTGCCAGCAGCTCCAGGGGGGCCGGGCGCGGGGAGCAGTACTTC.

The chain has TRBV12-3 or TRBV12-4 and TRBJ1-4; the D gene is possibly TRBD1 (6 bases). Trimming removed 2 bases from V and 5 bases from J, with 6 bases in between. The CDR3 has 13 amino acids. The CDR3 DNA follows: TGTGCCAGCAGTTTACAGGGGAATGAAAAACTGTTTTTT. Encoded protein: CASSLQGNEKLFF.

The sample holds many counts of this clonotype. V usage is TRBV2 and J usage is TRBJ2-1; 15 bases fit TRBD2. Trimming cost V 6 bases and J 2 bases; bases outside gene matches: 5. CDR3 length: 17 residues. Germline lookup yields CDR1 SNHLY and CDR2 FYNNEI. The CDR3 bases are TGTGCCAGCAGGGACGGACTAGCGGGAGGGGCCTACAATGAGCAGTTCTTC. Protein product: CASRDGLAGGAYNEQFF.

There are many counts of this clonotype. The gene calls are TRBV28 and TRBJ2-4, with D possibly being TRBD1 (6 bases). V was shortened by 5 bases and J by 16 bases, with 18 bases between the two germline ends. The CDR3 sequence is 12 residues long. Per germline, CDR1 MDHEN and CDR2 SYDVKM. CDR3 protein: CASSQQGRLGYF. For the CDR3, the DNA is TGTGCCAGCAGTCAACAGGGTCGCTTGGGATACTTC.

The table lists this clonotype with many counts. The V call is TRBV7-9, the J call TRBJ2-2; D is unclear. Between the trimmed V and J ends, which lost 1 base and 0 bases, there was a span of 6 bases. The CDR3 consists of 15 residues. CDR1 and CDR2 (germline): SEHNR, FQNEAQ (reference sequence). The CDR3 bases are TGTGCCAGCAGCTTAGTTGGCTCGAACACCGGGGAGCTGTTTTTT. It specifies CASSLVGSNTGELFF.

This clonotype was detected many times. V is TRBV20-1 and J is TRBJ2-1; D unclear. V dropped 6 bases and J dropped 4 bases, with 16 bases sitting between them. The V gene's germline CDR1 is DFQATT and CDR2 SNEGSKA (reference sequence). The CDR3 has 14 amino acids. In DNA form, the CDR3 reads TGCAGTGCCTTAAGTGGGGTAGGGTACAATGAGCAGTTCTTC. It translates to CSALSGVGYNEQFF.

There are many counts of this clonotype. The chain joins TRBV20-1 to TRBJ1-1; D remains unclear. The CDR3 spans 12 residues. Trimming stripped 6 bases from V and 1 base from J, with 9 bases between. CDR1 is DFQATT, CDR2 SNEGSKA, per germline (reference sequence). CDR3 region: CSAGRGNTEAFF. CDR3 coding DNA: TGCAGTGCCGGGCGGGGGAACACTGAAGCTTTCTTT.

The CDR3, as DNA: TGTGCCAGCACTAGTGGGGGGACTAGCGGGAGAGAACCTATAGCCAAAAACATTCAGTACTTC. It is translated as CASTSGGTSGREPIAKNIQYF. The rearrangement links TRBV6-6 to TRBJ2-4; TRBD2 aligns across 14 bases. The CDR3 consists of 21 residues. CDR1 MNHNY and CDR2 SVGAGI come from the germline V gene (reference sequence). Unmatched junction bases numbered 17, after V lost 7 bases and J lost 0 bases.

This clonotype occurred many times. The J gene is TRBJ2-5, the V gene TRBV20-1; TRBD1 matches 10 bases. In germline, CDR1 is DFQATT, CDR2 SNEGSKA (reference sequence). Unmatched junction bases numbered 8, after V lost 0 bases and J lost 4 bases. CDR3 length: 16 residues. For the CDR3, the DNA is TGCAGTGCTAGAGATCTCCGTGACAGGGGGCTAGAGACCCAGTACTTC. Translating it yields CSARDLRDRGLETQYF.

This clonotype was observed many times. The V and J genes are TRBV7-8 and TRBJ1-1; D possibly corresponds to TRBD1 (6 bases). The CDR3 runs 17 residues. Germline CDR1 and CDR2: SGHVS and FQNEAQ. With 6 bases removed from V and 0 bases from J, the gap between germline ends came to 20 bases. The CDR3 loop reads CASSLQRQAYMNTEAFF. DNA of the CDR3: TGTGCCAGCAGTTTACAACGACAGGCCTACATGAACACTGAAGCTTTCTTT.

This clonotype was seen many times. V usage is TRBV5-4 and J usage is TRBJ2-5; no definite D call. CDR1 and CDR2 (germline): SGHNT, YYREEE (reference sequence). CDR3 length equals 14 residues. V was trimmed by 1 base and J by 2 bases, leaving 9 bases between them. This CDR3 is CASSLRVFQETQYF. The CDR3 nucleotides are TGTGCCAGCAGCTTGAGGGTGTTTCAAGAGACCCAGTACTTC.

This clonotype was seen a few times. This chain joins TRBV6-5 and TRBJ2-2, with D maybe TRBD2 (6 bases). The V end was cut by 1 base, the J end by 6 bases, with 12 bases between. This CDR3 contains 15 residues. The germline CDR1 and CDR2 sequences are MNHEY and SVGAGI. The CDR3 region is CASSYLATSAGELFF. CDR3 DNA: TGTGCCAGCAGTTACTTGGCGACTAGTGCCGGGGAGCTGTTTTTT.

This clonotype was picked up many times. The V and J genes are TRBV28 and TRBJ1-2; D gene ambiguous. There are 14 residues in the CDR3. Germline V gives CDR1 MDHEN, CDR2 SYDVKM. The V gene lost 5 bases and the J gene lost 4 bases, with 14 bases spanning the gap. CDR3 coding DNA: TGTGCCAGCAGTCTGCCACTTGGGTCCTATGGCTACACCTTC. This translates into CASSLPLGSYGYTF.

This clonotype has ten or more counts. V is TRBV20-1 and J is TRBJ2-5; weak D call: TRBD2 (6 bases). CDR3 length: 15 amino acids. V was pared by 6 bases and J by 2 bases, with 19 bases between. Germline CDR1 and CDR2: DFQATT and SNEGSKA (reference sequence). CDR3 region: CSAHRRFGGQETQYF. CDR3 DNA sequence: TGCAGTGCCCATAGAAGGTTCGGGGGACAAGAGACCCAGTACTTC.

This clonotype was observed many times. An end of the junction does not agree with germline; a read error may underlie this. Here the CDR3 reads CASRNRGNAGELFF. The CDR3 bases are TGTGCCAGTCGGAACAGGGGGAACGCCGGGGAGCTGTTTTTT. The genes are TRBV6-5 and TRBJ2-2; 8 nucleotides agree with TRBD1. Germline loops: CDR1 MNHEY, CDR2 SVGAGI. The CDR3 contains 14 residues.

This clonotype came up many times. V and J are TRBV5-1 and TRBJ2-1; the match to TRBD2 covers 9 bases. Trimming took 4 bases from V and 5 from J; bases not matched to a gene: 7. The CDR3 consists of 15 residues. Germline values: CDR1 SGHRS, CDR2 YFSETQ. The DNA for the CDR3 is TGCGCCAGCAGCCCGGATAGCGGGAGACACAATGAGCAGTTCTTC. It translates to CASSPDSGRHNEQFF.

This clonotype was seen ten or more times. V is TRBV5-1 and J is TRBJ2-1, with 9 bases that match TRBD2. J was trimmed by 6 bases and V by 4 bases; bases with no gene match: 8. Germline-derived CDR1 and CDR2 are SGHRS and YFSETQ. This CDR3 has 15 residues. As DNA, the CDR3 is TGCGCCAGCAGCCCCTTAGCGGGAGTCTCCAATGAGCAGTTCTTC. This translates into CASSPLAGVSNEQFF.

This clonotype showed up many times. The chain is built from TRBV3-1 and TRBJ1-1; 7 nucleotides agree with TRBD1. The CDR3 has 13 amino acids. Germline CDR1 LGHDT, CDR2 YNNKEL (reference sequence). V trimming: 4 bases; J trimming: 5 bases; junction bases outside the gene matches: 4. This CDR3 reads CASSLTGETEAFF. The CDR3 DNA sequence: TGTGCCAGCAGCCTAACAGGGGAAACTGAAGCTTTCTTT.

This clonotype appeared many times. The chain couples TRBV24-1 to TRBJ2-4; 7 bases map to TRBD2. CDR1 and CDR2 (germline): KGHDR, SFDVKD. CDR3 length: 15 amino acids. J lost 7 bases, V lost 4 bases, and 9 bases had no gene match. In DNA, the CDR3 is TGTGCCACCAGTGACCCTAGGGAGGGTTCGAACATTCAGTACTTC. It is translated as CATSDPREGSNIQYF.

This clonotype showed up many times. V gene TRBV20-1 combines with J gene TRBJ2-3; D gene ambiguous. Per the germline V gene, CDR1 is DFQATT and CDR2 is SNEGSKA (reference sequence). Trimming pared 2 bases from V and 10 bases from J, leaving 16 bases between. The CDR3 is made up of 13 amino acids. CDR3 coding DNA: TGCAGTGCTAGACTCGCTGGGTTCGCGGCGCAGTATTTT. It is translated as CSARLAGFAAQYF.

This clonotype was detected ten times or more. V gene TRBV28 combines with J gene TRBJ1-1; the D gene is possibly TRBD1 (5 bases). The germline V gene has CDR1 MDHEN and CDR2 SYDVKM. The ends were cut back, 2 bases at V and 5 bases at J, with 15 bases in the middle. This CDR3 contains 15 residues. CDR3 sequence: CASSLIEGTRTEAFF. DNA for the CDR3: TGTGCCAGCAGTTTAATAGAGGGGACGAGGACTGAAGCTTTCTTT.

This clonotype was counted at least ten times. This rearrangement joins TRBV28 to TRBJ1-2, with 10 bases that match TRBD1. With 1 base clipped from V and 8 bases from J, the junction kept 13 bases outside the gene matches. CDR1 is MDHEN and CDR2 is SYDVKM in the germline V gene. The CDR3 is made up of 17 amino acids. CDR3 protein: CASSLSGQGLFQGGYTF. Written as DNA, the CDR3 is TGTGCCAGCAGTTTATCGGGACAGGGGCTCTTTCAAGGCGGCTACACCTTC.

This clonotype was observed at least ten times. The chain joins TRBV5-1 to TRBJ2-5; TRBD1 matches 8 bases. Trimming at V came to 4 bases and at J to 5 bases, leaving 16 bases not matched to a gene. Germline values: CDR1 SGHRS, CDR2 YFSETQ. This CDR3 is built from 17 residues. DNA of the CDR3: TGCGCCAGCAGCCTACGGGTAGGCGGGACAGGCGAGGAGACCCAGTACTTC. This encodes CASSLRVGGTGEETQYF.